The rows below give T cell receptor beta chains drawn from one sample of a study of beta chain features in type 1 diabetes. Only in-frame clones appear in the TCRdb table, and some are missing; sequencing was by immunoSEQ multiplex PCR. Among 300,000 to 350,000 clones, less than 15% were seen once, and the ten largest hold roughly 0.016%. Sequencing was done on a sample of naive CD4+ T cells from blood. The origin of the receptors is a woman under 30 with type 1 diabetes. Both conserved end residues are part of each CDR3. D genes are given only for firm matches. A clone size is listed for some rows: how often the clone was seen (once, few, many), or a class if it is expanded.

size	V	D	J	CDR3	DNA
-	TRBV5-1	TRBD2	TRBJ2-7	CASLPGGNSGRWYEQYF	TGCGCCAGTTTGCCAGGAGGAAATAGCGGGAGGTGGTACGAGCAGTACTTC
-	TRBV28	-	TRBJ1-5	CASSSQGPGNQPQHF	TGTGCCAGCAGTTCCCAGGGGCCTGGCAATCAGCCCCAGCATTTT
-	TRBV15	TRBD1	TRBJ1-2	CATSRDRVYGYTF	TGTGCCACCAGCAGGGACAGGGTCTATGGCTACACCTTC
-	TRBV11-2	-	TRBJ2-5	CASSLVRRRGSLETQYF	TGTGCCAGCAGCTTAGTTCGGCGCAGGGGAAGTTTGGAGACCCAGTACTTC
-	TRBV30	-	TRBJ1-3	CAWSVQSGNTIYF	TGTGCCTGGAGTGTCCAGTCTGGAAACACCATATATTTT
-	TRBV5-8	-	TRBJ1-1	CASSLRGTLIREAFF	TGTGCCAGCAGCTTGAGGGGCACACTTATTAGAGAAGCTTTCTTT
-	TRBV5-1	-	TRBJ2-3	CASSLMAGTDTQYF	TGCGCCAGCAGCTTGATGGCAGGCACAGATACGCAGTATTTT
-	TRBV7-2	-	TRBJ2-2	CASSLAPQNTGELFF	TGTGCCAGCAGCTTAGCGCCACAGAACACCGGGGAGCTGTTTTTT
-	TRBV19	TRBD1	TRBJ1-5	CASIGGNRQPQHF	TGTGCCAGTATAGGGGGCAATAGACAGCCCCAGCATTTT
-	TRBV19	-	TRBJ2-2	CASSIRFPGLGNTGELFF	TGTGCCAGTAGTATTCGGTTCCCGGGACTCGGGAACACCGGGGAGCTGTTTTTT
few	TRBV27	TRBD1	TRBJ2-2	CASSGQGIGELFF	TGTGCCAGCAGTGGACAGGGGATCGGGGAGCTGTTTTTT
-	TRBV5-1	-	TRBJ2-5	CASSLLVREETQYF	TGCGCCAGCAGCTTGCTCGTCAGGGAAGAGACCCAGTACTTC
-	TRBV6-6	TRBD1	TRBJ1-1	CASSKGQSGTEAFF	TGTGCCAGCAGCAAGGGACAGTCCGGGACTGAAGCTTTCTTT
-	TRBV5-4	TRBD1	TRBJ2-3	CASSYTRGQGPDTQYF	TGTGCCAGCAGCTACACGCGAGGACAGGGTCCAGATACGCAGTATTTT
-	TRBV19	TRBD2	TRBJ2-1	CASRRLGTGWGLAGDPSYNEQFF	TGTGCCAGTAGGCGATTGGGTACAGGTTGGGGACTAGCGGGAGATCCCTCCTACAATGAGCAGTTCTTC
few	TRBV6-5	-	TRBJ2-3	CASSHRLRGDTQYF	TGTGCCAGCAGTCACAGGCTTAGGGGAGATACGCAGTATTTT
-	TRBV19	TRBD2	TRBJ2-1	CASSPGTSGLNEQFF	TGTGCCAGTAGCCCCGGGACTAGCGGCCTCAATGAGCAGTTCTTC
-	TRBV30	-	TRBJ1-3	CAFDRHSGNTIYF	TGTGCCTTTGACAGGCACTCTGGAAACACCATATATTTT
-	TRBV12-5	-	TRBJ2-2	CASGRRSYSRPGYQPINTGELFF	TGTGCTAGTGGCCGGAGATCCTACTCCCGACCAGGGTACCAACCTATTAACACCGGGGAGCTGTTTTTT
few	TRBV6-6	TRBD2	TRBJ2-3	CASSYTTSGSYGTQYF	TGTGCCAGCAGTTACACGACTAGCGGGAGTTATGGTACGCAGTATTTT
-	TRBV30	TRBD1	TRBJ1-5	CAWGTGGNQPQHF	TGTGCCTGGGGAACAGGGGGCAATCAGCCCCAGCATTTT
few	TRBV11-1	TRBD1	TRBJ2-5	CASSPTGGGETQYF	TGTGCCAGCAGCCCCACAGGGGGCGGAGAGACCCAGTACTTC
few	TRBV19	TRBD2	TRBJ2-3	CASSSRTSGRVDTQYF	TGTGCCAGTAGTTCACGGACTAGCGGGAGGGTGGATACGCAGTATTTT
-	TRBV6-5	TRBD1	TRBJ2-7	CASRRAQGYYEQYF	TGTGCCAGCCGAAGGGCACAGGGGTACTACGAGCAGTACTTC
-	TRBV27	-	TRBJ2-7	CASSLGRSYEQYF	TGTGCCAGCAGTTTGGGCAGATCCTACGAGCAGTACTTC
few	TRBV27	TRBD1	TRBJ1-2	CASSPGQGLGYGYTF	TGTGCCAGCAGCCCAGGACAGGGTTTAGGCTATGGCTACACCTTC
few	TRBV28	-	TRBJ2-3	CASSSAGSTDTQYF	TGTGCCAGCAGTTCTGCCGGGTCCACAGATACGCAGTATTTT
-	TRBV25-1	TRBD1	TRBJ2-4	CASSERDRAGAKNIQYF	TGTGCCAGCAGTGAAAGGGACAGGGCAGGAGCCAAAAACATTCAGTACTTC
few	TRBV7-9	-	TRBJ2-1	CASSLRGSPHNEQFF	TGTGCCAGCAGCTTACGGGGGTCCCCCCACAATGAGCAGTTCTTC
few	TRBV11-2	TRBD2	TRBJ2-5	CASSARLAGKETQYF	TGTGCCAGCAGCGCCCGACTAGCGGGAAAAGAGACCCAGTACTTC
-	TRBV18	TRBD1	TRBJ2-3	CASSPNSGTGPSTDTQYF	TGTGCCAGCTCACCTAACTCCGGGACAGGACCTAGCACAGATACGCAGTATTTT
few	TRBV30	-	TRBJ2-1	CAWSVQAEAYNEQFF	TGTGCCTGGAGTGTACAAGCGGAGGCCTACAATGAGCAGTTCTTC